The sequence of this T cell receptor beta chain was determined in a study of T cell responses to AZD1222 COVID-19 vaccine. Findings and limits, study-wide: Following two doses of AZD1222, Spike-specific TCR breadth and depth rose. Clonal diversity was possibly underestimated; the donors were predominantly white British and more often female.

Using immunoSEQ multiplex PCR, the repertoire was profiled, and TCRdb retains in-frame clones only, with some absent. This sample yields about 140,000 clones, of which around 90% are seen a single time; about 5.5% belongs to the top ten. Per the germline V gene, CDR1 is SGHRS and CDR2 is YFSETQ. This CDR3 contains 14 residues. Trimming stripped 2 bases from V and 2 bases from J, with 7 bases between. A remark on this clone: Antigen unknown.

The chain is built from TRBV5-1 and TRBJ1-4; D uncertain. The clonotype comes from an adult in good health. Sequenced material: peripheral blood, taken on day 0 of AZD1222 vaccination. The DNA of the CDR3 is TGCGCCAGCAGCTTACGTAGCACTAATGAAAAACTGTTTTTT. Amino acid sequence: CASSLRSTNEKLFF.